The 28 T cell receptor beta chains presented below share a single source sample, sequenced in a study of T cells in tuberculosis. The protocol was immunoSEQ multiplex PCR, while the TCRdb copy is restricted to in-frame clones and leaves out a portion. The data contain more than 20,000 clones, approximately 85% of them singletons. This sample's time point: new active TB diagnosis, blood taken before or within 7 days of starting treatment. The material sequenced was PBMCs, taken at tuberculosis diagnosis. These TCRs come from an adult with tuberculosis.

Only a few counts were recorded for this clone. The CDR3 loop is CASSFQGHGYTF. The CDR3 DNA sequence: TGTGCCAGCAGCTTCCAGGGGCATGGCTACACCTTC. The V gene is TRBV7-2, the J gene TRBJ1-2, with D maybe TRBD1 (6 bases). Germline V gene data show CDR1 as SGHTA and CDR2 as FQGNSA. V dropped 3 bases and J dropped 6 bases, with 8 bases sitting between them. The CDR3 sequence is 12 residues long.

This clone was observed once. The genes are TRBV5-1 and TRBJ2-1, with TRBD2 identical over 7 bases. V was clipped by 0 bases and J by 0 bases; unmatched bases: 12. CDR1 and CDR2 (germline): SGHRS, YFSETQ. The CDR3 is 19 amino acids. DNA for the CDR3: TGCGCCAGCAGCTTGGATGCGCGGGGGTTCACGGGCTCCTACAATGAGCAGTTCTTC. Its translation is CASSLDARGFTGSYNEQFF.

This sequence joins TRBV5-8 and TRBJ1-4; the match to TRBD1 covers 7 bases. The V gene end was trimmed by 6 bases and the J gene end by 6 bases; junction bases not matched to a gene: 11. The CDR3 loop spans 15 amino acids. CDR1 and CDR2 from the germline V gene are SGHTS and YDEGEE. DNA of the CDR3: TGTGCCAGCACATATTCGACAGGGAAATATGAAAAACTGTTTTTT. Residues: CASTYSTGKYEKLFF.

DNA of the CDR3: TGTGCCAGCAGCTCCCGACAGGGGGGGAACACTGAAGCTTTCTTT. Translation gives CASSSRQGGNTEAFF. The chain links TRBV7-2 to TRBJ1-1; 9 bases line up with TRBD1. This CDR3 comprises 15 residues. CDR1 is SGHTA, CDR2 FQGNSA, per germline. Losses at the gene ends were 4 bases for V and 1 base for J; bases not matched to a gene: 4.

The chain links TRBV9 to TRBJ2-1; TRBD2 aligns across 13 bases. The germline V gene encodes CDR1 SGDLS and CDR2 YYNGEE. The CDR3 spans 16 residues. V was clipped by 4 bases and J by 7 bases; unmatched bases: 8. The CDR3 region has the DNA TGTGCCAGCAGCCCGAGACTAGCGGGGGGTAGTAATGAGCAGTTCTTC. Translated, it gives CASSPRLAGGSNEQFF. Filled out from reference TRBV9 and TRBJ2-1, the complete variable domain reads DSGVTQTPKHLITATGQRVTLRCSPRSGDLSVYWYQQSLDQGLQFLIQYYNGEERAKGNILERFSAQQFPDLHSELNLSSLELGDSALYFCASSPRLAGGSNEQFFGPGTRLTVL.

The chain has TRBV5-1 and TRBJ2-5; 9 bases fit TRBD2. Germline CDR1 and CDR2: SGHRS and YFSETQ. Trimming at V came to 2 bases and at J to 5 bases, leaving 7 bases not matched to a gene. The CDR3 has 15 residues. The CDR3 region is CASSLLAGEGETQYF. The CDR3 DNA sequence: TGCGCCAGCAGCTTATTAGCGGGAGAGGGTGAGACCCAGTACTTC.

This chain uses TRBV19 with TRBJ2-7; TRBD2 might be the D (5 bases). Trimming cost V 4 bases and J 6 bases, with 10 bases left between them. Per the germline V gene, CDR1 is LNHDA and CDR2 is SQIVND (reference sequence). The CDR3 length is 12 residues. As DNA, the CDR3 is TGTGCCAGTAGTACCCCACGGGGCGAGCAGTACTTC. Translated: CASSTPRGEQYF.

V usage is TRBV7-6 and J usage is TRBJ2-5; unclear D gene. The germline V gene encodes CDR1 SGHVS and CDR2 FNYEAQ. CDR3 size: 14 residues. Trimming removed 0 bases at V and 3 bases at J, with 8 bases between. The CDR3 reads CASSLAHGEETQYF. The CDR3 DNA reads TGTGCCAGCAGCTTAGCGCACGGAGAAGAGACCCAGTACTTC.

V and J are TRBV5-5 and TRBJ2-7; perhaps TRBD2 as D (6 bases). Germline V gene data show CDR1 as SGHKS and CDR2 as YYEKEE (reference sequence). V shed 0 bases and J shed 3 bases, with 13 bases lying between them. The CDR3 contains 15 residues. In DNA, the CDR3 is TGTGCCAGCAGCTTGGGAGACGGGACTTTCTACGAGCAGTACTTC. This codes for CASSLGDGTFYEQYF. Looking up the rest from reference TRBV5-5 and TRBJ2-7 gives the full variable domain: DAGVTQSPTHLIKTRGQQVTLRCSPISGHKSVSWYQQVLGQGPQFIFQYYEKEERGRGNFPDRFSARQFPNYSSELNVNALLLGDSALYLCASSLGDGTFYEQYFGPGTRLTVT.

The V call is TRBV19, the J call TRBJ2-1, with 10 bases matching TRBD2. There are 15 residues in the CDR3. The germline gives CDR1 LNHDA, CDR2 SQIVND (reference sequence). V dropped 5 bases and J dropped 8; count of bases not matched to a gene: 9. Here the CDR3 DNA reads TGTGCCAGTAGTCCCATAGCGGGAGGAGGATATGAGCAGTTCTTC. Translated, it gives CASSPIAGGGYEQFF.

The V gene is TRBV5-5, the J gene TRBJ2-1; 11 positions match TRBD2. This CDR3 contains 17 residues. Germline CDR1 and CDR2: SGHKS and YYEKEE (reference sequence). V was clipped by 4 bases and J by 6 bases; unmatched bases: 12. The CDR3: CASSRMSLAGGSNEQFF. The DNA of the CDR3 is TGTGCCAGCAGCCGTATGAGTCTAGCGGGGGGTTCCAATGAGCAGTTCTTC.

The chain recombines TRBV4-3 with TRBJ2-7; TRBD1 matches at 8 bases. The CDR3 is 15 amino acids. J lost 1 base, V lost 4 bases, and 6 bases had no gene match. Germline-derived CDR1 and CDR2 are LGHNA and YSLEER. The CDR3 DNA sequence: TGCGCCAGCAGCCCAGGACAGGGTGGTTCCTACGAGCAGTACTTC. Translating gives CASSPGQGGSYEQYF.

J is TRBJ2-2 and V is TRBV19; 10 nucleotides match TRBD2. Trimming cost V 3 bases and J 3 bases; bases outside gene matches: 7. The CDR3 extends over 17 amino acids. From germline, CDR1 is LNHDA and CDR2 SQIVND (reference sequence). CDR3 DNA sequence: TGTGCCAGTAGTATGCCGGGACTAGCGCCCGACACCGGGGAGCTGTTTTTT. Encoded protein: CASSMPGLAPDTGELFF.

The gene calls are TRBV19 and TRBJ1-2, with 8 bases aligning to TRBD1. CDR1 LNHDA and CDR2 SQIVND come from the germline V gene (reference sequence). The V gene end was trimmed by 7 bases and the J gene end by 0 bases; junction bases not matched to a gene: 7. The CDR3 extends over 15 amino acids. In DNA form, the CDR3 reads TGTGCCAGTAAACCCGGACAGGGTGCTAACTATGGCTACACCTTC. It specifies CASKPGQGANYGYTF.

V usage is TRBV5-1 and J usage is TRBJ2-1; 8 bases agree with TRBD2. There are 15 residues in the CDR3. Germline V gives CDR1 SGHRS, CDR2 YFSETQ. V trimming: 5 bases; J trimming: 3 bases; junction bases outside the gene matches: 7. Written as DNA, the CDR3 is TGCGCCAGCAGTTCGGGACTAGTAGGCTACAATGAGCAGTTCTTC. Encoded protein: CASSSGLVGYNEQFF.

The genes are TRBV10-1 and TRBJ1-1, with D possibly matching TRBD1 (6 bases). Per the germline V gene, CDR1 is WNHNN and CDR2 is SYGVQD (reference sequence). V dropped 6 bases and J dropped 3 bases, with 11 bases sitting between them. CDR3 length: 13 residues. The CDR3 region has the DNA TGCGCCAGCAGCCCACAGGGTGACACTGAAGCTTTCTTT. It translates to CASSPQGDTEAFF.

The V and J genes are TRBV11-2 and TRBJ2-7; maybe TRBD1 (6 bases). CDR1 and CDR2 from the germline V gene are SGHAT and FQNNGV. Trimming took off 0 bases at V and 0 bases at J, with 9 bases between the two ends. The CDR3 is made up of 15 amino acids. CDR3 nucleotide sequence: TGTGCCAGCAGCTTAGAGGGCAGGGGCTCCTACGAGCAGTACTTC. This translates into CASSLEGRGSYEQYF.

This clone was seen once. The chain is built from TRBV5-1 and TRBJ2-3; D is ambiguous. This CDR3 comprises 14 residues. From germline, CDR1 is SGHRS and CDR2 YFSETQ. Trimming stripped 2 bases from V and 5 bases from J, with 12 bases between. The CDR3 spells CASSLLPAGDTQYF. The CDR3 DNA sequence: TGCGCCAGCAGCTTACTCCCCGCCGGAGATACGCAGTATTTT.

The chain has TRBV10-1 and TRBJ2-1; D is ambiguous. There are 14 residues in the CDR3. CDR1 is WNHNN and CDR2 is SYGVQD in the germline V gene (reference sequence). V gave up 2 bases and J gave up 6 bases, with 11 bases separating them. The CDR3 region is CASSEASVSNEQFF. The CDR3 region has the DNA TGCGCCAGCAGTGAGGCGTCGGTGTCCAATGAGCAGTTCTTC.

The chain recombines TRBV6-4 with TRBJ2-1; no clear D gene. The germline V gene encodes CDR1 MRHNA and CDR2 SNTAGT. The length of the CDR3 is 13 residues. V was cut by 6 bases and J by 5 bases, with 11 bases left in between. The CDR3 here is CASSTEEHNEQFF. DNA for the CDR3: TGTGCCAGCAGCACCGAGGAGCACAATGAGCAGTTCTTC.

This clone appeared once. This chain links TRBV10-2 with TRBJ1-5; 7 bases are a match to TRBD1. V dropped 7 bases and J dropped 4; count of bases not matched to a gene: 10. The length of the CDR3 is 15 residues. In germline, CDR1 is WSHSY, CDR2 SAAADI. The CDR3: CASTGTVGNNQPQHF. The CDR3 nucleotides are TGCGCCAGCACGGGGACAGTGGGGAATAATCAGCCCCAGCATTTT.

The V call is TRBV5-1, the J call TRBJ2-7; a possible D gene is TRBD2 (5 bases). The CDR3 runs to 14 residues. Germline loops: CDR1 SGHRS, CDR2 YFSETQ. Trimming removed 7 bases from V and 4 bases from J, with 18 bases in between. The CDR3 spells CASSEPGVAYEQYF. Here the CDR3 DNA reads TGCGCCAGCTCGGAGCCCGGGGTGGCTTACGAGCAGTACTTC.

The chain has TRBV30 and TRBJ2-7, with D possibly being TRBD1 (5 bases). This CDR3 is 12 amino acids long. Germline V gene data show CDR1 as GTSNPN and CDR2 as SVGIG (reference sequence). V was clipped by 1 base and J by 4 bases, with 8 bases between them. CDR3 amino acids: CAWSGQGYEQYF. DNA of the CDR3: TGTGCCTGGAGTGGGCAGGGATACGAGCAGTACTTC.

The V gene is TRBV6-6, the J gene TRBJ1-5, with 9 bases that match TRBD1. V shed 5 bases and J 7 bases; nucleotides not matched to a gene: 9. Per the germline V gene, CDR1 is MNHNY and CDR2 is SVGAGI (reference sequence). The CDR3 extends over 15 amino acids. In nucleotides, the CDR3 is TGTGCCAGCAGTCAAATAGGACAGGGGCAACAGCCCCAGCATTTT. It specifies CASSQIGQGQQPQHF.

This clone is deemed medium-sized. This chain links TRBV27 with TRBJ2-3; 12 nucleotides line up with TRBD2. Unmatched junction bases numbered 11, after V lost 4 bases and J lost 9 bases. CDR3 size: 16 residues. From germline, CDR1 is MNHEY and CDR2 SMNVEV (reference sequence). The CDR3 nucleotides read TGTGCCAGCAGTTCACTAGCGGGAGGCCTCCTTGAGACGCAGTATTTT. Its protein product is CASSSLAGGLLETQYF.

The rearrangement links TRBV2 to TRBJ2-7, with 8 bases fitting TRBD1. The CDR3 runs to 14 residues. J lost 1 base, V lost 6 bases, and 5 bases had no gene match. The germline V gene encodes CDR1 SNHLY and CDR2 FYNNEI. The CDR3 nucleotides read TGTGCCAGCAGAGGACAGGGAATTTCCTACGAGCAGTACTTC. This codes for CASRGQGISYEQYF.

The V and J genes are TRBV9 and TRBJ2-1; 9 bases line up with TRBD2. This CDR3 contains 15 residues. CDR1 and CDR2 from the germline V gene are SGDLS and YYNGEE. V shed 5 bases and J 4 bases; nucleotides not matched to a gene: 7. CDR3 in amino acids: CASRETSGNYNEQFF. CDR3 DNA sequence: TGTGCCAGCAGGGAGACTAGCGGAAATTACAATGAGCAGTTCTTC.

This chain uses TRBV2 with TRBJ2-2, with D possibly TRBD2 on 6 matching bases. Trimming took off 7 bases at V and 3 bases at J, with 18 bases between the two ends. This CDR3 is built from 16 residues. Per the germline V gene, CDR1 is SNHLY and CDR2 is FYNNEI. CDR3 sequence: CASTEGPGVHTGELFF. CDR3 in DNA: TGTGCCAGCACCGAAGGACCGGGGGTCCACACCGGGGAGCTGTTTTTT.